Each of the 4 T cell receptor beta chains below was sequenced from the same sample in a study of T cell clonality in common variable immunodeficiency. Study-wide points: Common variable immunodeficiency TCR beta sequences reportedly had fewer deletions and N-nucleotide insertions.

These receptors have no known antigen. Only in-frame clones appear in the TCRdb table, and some are missing; sequencing was by immunoSEQ multiplex PCR. This sample carries 25,000 to 30,000 clones, none of them present only once. The sample taken for sequencing was peripheral blood mononuclear cells. The source of these receptors is a human donor with common variable immunodeficiency.

Comment on this clone: The read comes to an end 3 residues before the CDR3 does, leaving the germline J gene to fill in the end. This rearrangement joins TRBV6-2 or TRBV6-3 to TRBJ2-1; 8 bases are shared with TRBD1. Germline V gives CDR1 MNHEY, CDR2 SVGEGT. Trimming cost V 4 bases and J 7 bases; bases outside gene matches: 6. CDR3 length: 14 amino acids. The DNA read from the CDR3 is TGTGCCAGCAGTTCGGTCAGGGGGCGAAATGAG. Translated, it gives CASSSVRGRNE. The complete CDR3 reads CASSSVRGRNEQFF.

Remarks on this clone: The read is 3 residues too short to cover the CDR3 end, so that end is filled in from the germline J gene. The V and J genes are TRBV7-7 and TRBJ2-1; D possibly corresponds to TRBD2 (5 bases). Trimming shortened V by 5 bases and J by 9 bases, and 14 bases separated the two germline ends. CDR1 is SSHAT, CDR2 FNYEAQ, per germline (reference sequence). The CDR3 consists of 13 residues. The sequenced CDR3 bases are TGTGCCAGCAGCCTCGACTTGCGGGCTGAG. The encoded protein is CASSLDLRAE. The full CDR3 reads CASSLDLRAEQFF.

The sample holds a few counts of this clone. The read terminates 3 residues before the CDR3 end, so the remaining end is supplied by the germline J gene. The V gene is TRBV7-9, the J gene TRBJ1-1; 8 nucleotides agree with TRBD1. Germline V gene lookup returns CDR1 SEHNR and CDR2 FQNEAQ (reference sequence). CDR3 length equals 15 residues. With 6 bases clipped from V and 3 bases from J, the junction kept 9 bases outside the gene matches. The covered CDR3 bases are TGTGCCAGCAGTTTCTGGACAGGGATGGACACTGAA. Its protein is CASSFWTGMDTE. The complete CDR3 reads CASSFWTGMDTEAFF.

With respect to this clone: The read terminates 3 residues ahead of where the CDR3 ends, so the germline J gene completes it. The chain has TRBV7-2 and TRBJ1-3, with a weak D call TRBD1 (6 bases). CDR1 is SGHTA, CDR2 FQGNSA, per germline. Trimming took off 6 bases at V and 5 bases at J, with 17 bases between the two ends. This CDR3 comprises 15 residues. The DNA read from the CDR3 is TGTGCCAGCAGGTCCTCCAGGGGAGAGAGAAACACC. Translation gives CASRSSRGERNT. The whole CDR3 sequence reads CASRSSRGERNTIYF.